The sequence of this T cell receptor (beta chain) was determined in a study of blood T cell repertoires in COVID-19 (TCRdb year 2020). About the study as a whole: Samples from collaborators originated in the United States, Italy and Spain and spanned both the acute and convalescent phases of COVID-19. A freely available public database, intended as a resource for researchers studying the immune response to SARS-CoV-2, is where the repertoires were released. The dataset comprised deeply sampled blood TCRbeta repertoires from subjects exposed to, actively infected with, or recovered from COVID-19. Sample metadata almost always included a de-identified subject ID, COVID-19 status, age in years and sex. The samples were drawn from two sources: the first 160 participants of the ongoing ImmuneRACE study, and 1,000 to 1,500 subjects contributed by 6 global collaborators. Where HLA class I and class II types were available, the types were taken from metadata supplied by the sample provider, not from assay-based typing. The material from the prospective study consisted of cDNA or gDNA derived from T cells, B-cell-depleted T cells, or PBMCs.

TCRbeta CDR3 regions were amplified from genomic DNA using the immunoSEQ Assay, a bias-controlled multiplex PCR. As for how the authors treated the data: Nucleated cell counts per sample were estimated from amplification of reference gene primers within the assay. To quantify the absolute abundance of each unique TCRbeta CDR3 rearrangement, sequence reads were collapsed and filtered. For each sample, productive Simpson clonality was calculated as the square root of Simpson's diversity index across productive rearrangements. Drawn from immuneACCESS, this table holds only the in-frame rearrangements with V and J called that TCRdb kept. Clones are partly lost; checked studies trace under half to an unresolved V gene and leave the rest unexplained. That table gives V, J and clone size, and the DNA gave D and trimming. Across this sample there are more than 200,000 clones, with about four fifths seen only once. The ten largest account for roughly 2.5% of the sample.

Results the study describes overall, beyond this receptor: Clinical and demographic metadata were provided uncurated, with the amount varying by source and participant.

Whole blood was collected in K2EDTA tubes by collaborating institutions according to the institutions' own protocols. Collaborator samples were shipped for TCRbeta analysis as frozen whole blood, isolated PBMCs, or DNA extracted from either sample type. The CDR3 holds 14 amino acids from the cysteine to the phenylalanine. The sequence is cut down to CDR3 DNA, 42 bases in frame from base 1. The germline V gene gives CDR1 as SGHAT and CDR2 as FQNNGV. V loses 2 bases of germline sequence and J loses 1 base, and the interval between the two ends is 8 bases. With respect to this clone: Its antigen is still unknown. No clone much larger than this one lies a single base away; base qualities are absent.

The rearranged chain carries TRBV11-2 and TRBJ2-5; the D segment could be TRBD1, given 6 matching bases. This TCR derives from a woman between 35 and 50 years old with active or convalescent COVID-19. Sequenced material: peripheral blood. The DNA sequence is as follows: TGTGCCAGCAGCTTATGGGGGCCCCAAGAGACCCAGTACTTC. This gives the protein CASSLWGPQETQYF.